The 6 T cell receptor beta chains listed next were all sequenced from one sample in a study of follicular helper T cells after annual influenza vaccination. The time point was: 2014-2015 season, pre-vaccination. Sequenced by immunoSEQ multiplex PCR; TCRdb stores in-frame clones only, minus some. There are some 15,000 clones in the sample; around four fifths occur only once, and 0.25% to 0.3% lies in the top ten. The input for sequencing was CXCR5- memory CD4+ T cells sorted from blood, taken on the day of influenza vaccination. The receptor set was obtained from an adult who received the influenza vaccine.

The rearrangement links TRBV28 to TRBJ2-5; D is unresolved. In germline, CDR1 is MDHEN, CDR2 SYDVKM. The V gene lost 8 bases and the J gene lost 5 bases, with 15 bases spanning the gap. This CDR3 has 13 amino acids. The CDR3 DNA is TGTGCCAGCCAGATCGGCCCGAGGGAGACCCAGTACTTC. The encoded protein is CASQIGPRETQYF.

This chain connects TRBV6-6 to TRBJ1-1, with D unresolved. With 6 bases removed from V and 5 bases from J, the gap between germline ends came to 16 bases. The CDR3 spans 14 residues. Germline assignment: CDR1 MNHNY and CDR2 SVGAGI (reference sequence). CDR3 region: CASSHPGRETEAFF. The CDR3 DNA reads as TGTGCCAGCAGCCACCCCGGGCGGGAAACTGAAGCTTTCTTT.

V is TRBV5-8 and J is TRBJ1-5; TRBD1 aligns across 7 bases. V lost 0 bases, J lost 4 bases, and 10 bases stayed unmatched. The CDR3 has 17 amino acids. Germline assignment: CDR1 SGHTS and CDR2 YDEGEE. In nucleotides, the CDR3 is TGTGCCAGCAGCTTGGAAGGGAGGGGGCGTAGGAATCAGCCCCAGCATTTT. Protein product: CASSLEGRGRRNQPQHF.

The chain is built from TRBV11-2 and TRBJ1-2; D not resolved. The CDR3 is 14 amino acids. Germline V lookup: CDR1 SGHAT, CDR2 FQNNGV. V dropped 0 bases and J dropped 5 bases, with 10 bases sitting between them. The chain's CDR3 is CASSLEAGFYGYTF. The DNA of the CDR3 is TGTGCCAGCAGCTTAGAGGCGGGGTTTTATGGCTACACCTTC.

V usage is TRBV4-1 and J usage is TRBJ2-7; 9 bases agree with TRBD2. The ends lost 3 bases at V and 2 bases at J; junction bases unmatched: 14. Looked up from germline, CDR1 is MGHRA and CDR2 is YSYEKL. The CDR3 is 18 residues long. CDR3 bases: TGCGCCAGCAGCCATCCACGGACCAAGCGGGGGGATCCCTACGAGCAGTACTTC. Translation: CASSHPRTKRGDPYEQYF.

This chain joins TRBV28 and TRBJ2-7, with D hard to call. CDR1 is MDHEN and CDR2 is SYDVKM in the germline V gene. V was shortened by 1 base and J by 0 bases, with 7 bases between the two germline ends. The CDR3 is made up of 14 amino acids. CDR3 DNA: TGTGCCAGCAGTTTATTGGGCCCCTCCTACGAGCAGTACTTC. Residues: CASSLLGPSYEQYF. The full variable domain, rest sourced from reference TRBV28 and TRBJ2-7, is DVKVTQSSRYLVKRTGEKVFLECVQDMDHENMFWYRQDPGLGLRLIYFSYDVKMKEKGDIPEGYSVSREKKERFSLILESASTNQTSMYLCASSLLGPSYEQYFGPGTRLTVT.